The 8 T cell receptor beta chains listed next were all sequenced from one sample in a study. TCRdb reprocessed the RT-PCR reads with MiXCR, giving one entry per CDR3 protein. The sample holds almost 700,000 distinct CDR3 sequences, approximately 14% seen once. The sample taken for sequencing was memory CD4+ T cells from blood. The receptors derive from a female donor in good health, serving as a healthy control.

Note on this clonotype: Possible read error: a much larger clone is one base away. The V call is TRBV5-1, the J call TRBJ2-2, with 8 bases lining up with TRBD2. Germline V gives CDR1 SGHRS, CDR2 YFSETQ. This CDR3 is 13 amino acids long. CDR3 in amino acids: CATRGGNTRELFF. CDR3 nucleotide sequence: TGCGCCACCCGCGGGGGGAACACCAGGGAGCTGTTTTTT.

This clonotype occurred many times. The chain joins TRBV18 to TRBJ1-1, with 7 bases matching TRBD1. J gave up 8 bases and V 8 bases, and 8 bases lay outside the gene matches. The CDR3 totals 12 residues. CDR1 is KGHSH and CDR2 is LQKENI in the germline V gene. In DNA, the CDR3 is TGTGCCAGCAGCCCTAGGACAGGCGAAGCTTTCTTT. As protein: CASSPRTGEAFF.

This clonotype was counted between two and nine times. The CDR3: CASSLSGRVRPEAFF. CDR3 sequence (DNA): TGTGCCAGCAGTTTATCGGGGAGGGTTCGGCCTGAAGCTTTCTTT. This rearrangement joins TRBV27 to TRBJ1-1; no clear D gene. V was cut by 0 bases and J by 6 bases, with 14 bases left in between. The CDR3 consists of 15 residues. Germline V gives CDR1 MNHEY, CDR2 SMNVEV (reference sequence).

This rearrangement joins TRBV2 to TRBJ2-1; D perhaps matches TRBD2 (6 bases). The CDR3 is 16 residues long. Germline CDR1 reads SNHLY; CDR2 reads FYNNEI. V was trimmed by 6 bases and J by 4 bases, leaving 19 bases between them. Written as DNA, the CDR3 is TGTGCCAGCAGATCCCTAGCAAGCCGGGGGTACAATGAGCAGTTCTTC. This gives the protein CASRSLASRGYNEQFF.

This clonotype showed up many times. The CDR3 DNA reads TGCAGTGCTGACAGGGGAGAGACCCAGTACTTC. Translation gives CSADRGETQYF. V gene TRBV20-1 combines with J gene TRBJ2-5; 8 bases match TRBD1. Losses at the gene ends were 5 bases for V and 4 bases for J; bases not matched to a gene: 0. This CDR3 region has 11 residues. CDR1 and CDR2 (germline): DFQATT, SNEGSKA (reference sequence).

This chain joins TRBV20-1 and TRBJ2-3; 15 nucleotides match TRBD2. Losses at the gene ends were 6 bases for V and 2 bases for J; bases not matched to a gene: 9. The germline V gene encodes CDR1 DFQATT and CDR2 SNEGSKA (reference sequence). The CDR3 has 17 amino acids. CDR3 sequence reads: CSAHKGLAGGNTDTQYF. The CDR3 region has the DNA TGCAGTGCCCACAAGGGACTAGCGGGGGGTAACACAGATACGCAGTATTTT.

The CDR3 DNA reads as TGTGCCAGCAGCCCCCCCAGGCGGGACAGGGTAGACACCATATATTTT. This gives the protein CASSPPRRDRVDTIYF. The rearrangement uses TRBV9 and TRBJ1-3; 9 bases line up with TRBD1. The V and J ends lost 4 bases and 8 bases, in that order; junction bases with no gene match: 13. Germline V lookup: CDR1 SGDLS, CDR2 YYNGEE. The CDR3 runs 16 residues.

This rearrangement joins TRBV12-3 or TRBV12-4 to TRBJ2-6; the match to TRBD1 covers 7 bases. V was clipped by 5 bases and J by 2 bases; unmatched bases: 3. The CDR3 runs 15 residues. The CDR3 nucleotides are TGTGCCAGCAGTCAGGGGGACCCTGGGGCCAACGTCCTGACTTTC. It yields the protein CASSQGDPGANVLTF.